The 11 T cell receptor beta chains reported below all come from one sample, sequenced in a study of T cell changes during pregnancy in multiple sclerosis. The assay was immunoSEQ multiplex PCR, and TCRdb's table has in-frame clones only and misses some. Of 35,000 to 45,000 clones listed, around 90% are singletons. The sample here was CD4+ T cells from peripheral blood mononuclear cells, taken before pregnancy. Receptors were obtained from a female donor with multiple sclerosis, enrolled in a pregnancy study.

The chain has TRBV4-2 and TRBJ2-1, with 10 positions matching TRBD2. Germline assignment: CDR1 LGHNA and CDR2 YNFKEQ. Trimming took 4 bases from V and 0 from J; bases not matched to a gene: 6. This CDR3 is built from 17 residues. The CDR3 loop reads CASSLQRGGSSYNEQFF. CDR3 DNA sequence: TGTGCCAGCAGCCTACAGCGGGGGGGAAGCTCCTACAATGAGCAGTTCTTC.

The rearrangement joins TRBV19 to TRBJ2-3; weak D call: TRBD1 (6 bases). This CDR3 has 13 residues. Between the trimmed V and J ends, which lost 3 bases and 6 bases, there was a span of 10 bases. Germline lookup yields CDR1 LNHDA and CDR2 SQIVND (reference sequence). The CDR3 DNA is TGTGCCAGTAGTATTGGACAGCTCGATACGCAGTATTTT. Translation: CASSIGQLDTQYF. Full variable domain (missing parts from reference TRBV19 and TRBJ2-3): DGGITQSPKYLFRKEGQNVTLSCEQNLNHDAMYWYRQDPGQGLRLIYYSQIVNDFQKGDIAEGYSVSREKKESFPLTVTSAQKNPTAFYLCASSIGQLDTQYFGPGTRLTVL.

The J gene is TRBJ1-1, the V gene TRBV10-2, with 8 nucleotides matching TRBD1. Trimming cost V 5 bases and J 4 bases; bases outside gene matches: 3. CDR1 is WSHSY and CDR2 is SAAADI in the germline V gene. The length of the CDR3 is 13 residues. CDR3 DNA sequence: TGCGCCAGCAGTTCAGACAGGGGCACTGAAGCTTTCTTT. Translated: CASSSDRGTEAFF.

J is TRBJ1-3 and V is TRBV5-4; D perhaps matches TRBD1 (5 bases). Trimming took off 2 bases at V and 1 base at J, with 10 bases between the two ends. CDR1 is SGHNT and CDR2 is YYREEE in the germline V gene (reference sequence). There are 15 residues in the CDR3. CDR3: CASSFGGASGNTIYF. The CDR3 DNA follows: TGTGCCAGCAGCTTTGGAGGGGCGTCTGGAAACACCATATATTTT.

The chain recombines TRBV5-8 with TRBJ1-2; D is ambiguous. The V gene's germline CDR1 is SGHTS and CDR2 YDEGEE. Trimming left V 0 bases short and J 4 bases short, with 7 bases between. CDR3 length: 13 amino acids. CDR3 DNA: TGTGCCAGCAGCTTGGGAGCTATCTATGGCTACACCTTC. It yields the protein CASSLGAIYGYTF.

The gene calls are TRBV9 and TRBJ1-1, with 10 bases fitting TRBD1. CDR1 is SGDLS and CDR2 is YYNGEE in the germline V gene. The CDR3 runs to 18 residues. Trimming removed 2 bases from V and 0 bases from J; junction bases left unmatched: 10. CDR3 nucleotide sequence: TGTGCCAGCAGCGTGGGGAAGGGGACAGGGGAAATGAACACTGAAGCTTTCTTT. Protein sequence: CASSVGKGTGEMNTEAFF.

Written as DNA, the CDR3 is TGTGCCAGCAGCGTTGGTGCAGGGGGCATGGCCTACGAGCAGTACTTC. Residues: CASSVGAGGMAYEQYF. V gene TRBV9 combines with J gene TRBJ2-7, with 8 bases aligning to TRBD1. The germline V gene encodes CDR1 SGDLS and CDR2 YYNGEE. After removal of 2 bases from V and 2 bases from J, the junction contained 9 bases not matched to a gene. CDR3 size: 16 residues.

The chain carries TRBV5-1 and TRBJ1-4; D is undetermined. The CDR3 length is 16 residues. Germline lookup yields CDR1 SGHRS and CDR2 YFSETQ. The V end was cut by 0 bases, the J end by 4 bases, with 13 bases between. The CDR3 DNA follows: TGCGCCAGCAGCTTGGGAATGAGGTACAATAATGAAAAACTGTTTTTT. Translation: CASSLGMRYNNEKLFF.

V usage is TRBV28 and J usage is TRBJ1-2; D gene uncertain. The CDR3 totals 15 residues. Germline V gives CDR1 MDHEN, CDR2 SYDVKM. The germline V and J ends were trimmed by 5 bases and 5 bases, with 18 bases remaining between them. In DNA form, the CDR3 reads TGTGCCAGCAGTCTATTCTACCGACAAGCTTATGGCTACACCTTC. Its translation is CASSLFYRQAYGYTF.

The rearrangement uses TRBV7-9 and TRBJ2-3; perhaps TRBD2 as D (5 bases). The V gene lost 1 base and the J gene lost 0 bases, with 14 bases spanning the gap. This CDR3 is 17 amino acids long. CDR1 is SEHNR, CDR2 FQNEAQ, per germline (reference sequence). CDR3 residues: CASSLGRSSASTDTQYF. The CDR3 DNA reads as TGTGCCAGCAGCTTAGGGAGGAGCTCGGCTAGCACAGATACGCAGTATTTT.

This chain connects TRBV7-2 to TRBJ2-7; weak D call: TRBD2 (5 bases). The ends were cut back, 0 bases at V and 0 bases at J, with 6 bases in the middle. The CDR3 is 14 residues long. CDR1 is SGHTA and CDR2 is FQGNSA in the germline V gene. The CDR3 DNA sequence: TGTGCCAGCAGCTTAGCGGGGAGCTCCTACGAGCAGTACTTC. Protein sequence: CASSLAGSSYEQYF.